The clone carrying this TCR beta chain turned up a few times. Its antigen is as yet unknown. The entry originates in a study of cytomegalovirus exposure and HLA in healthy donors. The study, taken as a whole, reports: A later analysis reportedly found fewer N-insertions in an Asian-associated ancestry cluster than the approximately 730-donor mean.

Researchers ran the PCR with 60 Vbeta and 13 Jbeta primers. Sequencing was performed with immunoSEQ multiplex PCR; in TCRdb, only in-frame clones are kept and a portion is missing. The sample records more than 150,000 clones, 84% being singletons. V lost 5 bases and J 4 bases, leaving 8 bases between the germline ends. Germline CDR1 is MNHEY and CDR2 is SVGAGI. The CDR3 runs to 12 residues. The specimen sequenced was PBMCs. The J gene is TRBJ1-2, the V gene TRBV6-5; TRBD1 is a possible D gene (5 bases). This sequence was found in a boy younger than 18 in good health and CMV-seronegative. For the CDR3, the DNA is TGTGCCAGCAGTCCGGGGGGCTATGGCTACACCTTC. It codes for CASSPGGYGYTF.